One sample yielded the 2 T cell receptor beta chains listed below, sequenced in a study of blood T cell repertoires in COVID-19. TCRdb keeps only in-frame clones here, not all; method: immunoSEQ multiplex PCR. This table holds more than 75,000 clones, 84% found once. Sequenced input: peripheral blood. All receptors derive from a human donor in a cohort sampled during active COVID-19.

This sequence joins TRBV19 and TRBJ1-5; TRBD1 matches at 7 bases. The CDR3 is 16 residues long. The germline V gene has CDR1 LNHDA and CDR2 SQIVND (reference sequence). With 9 bases clipped from V and 2 bases from J, the junction kept 13 bases outside the gene matches. The CDR3 spells CASDRSTGVRNQPQHF. Written as DNA, the CDR3 is TGTGCCAGCGACCGGAGCACAGGGGTCCGCAATCAGCCCCAGCATTTT.

This clone occurred a few times. The V gene is TRBV10-3, the J gene TRBJ1-3, with TRBD1 matching 7 bases. The CDR3 spans 13 residues. Trimming took 10 bases from V and 4 from J; bases not matched to a gene: 7. The germline gives CDR1 ENHRY, CDR2 SYGVKD. The CDR3 sequence is CATTGVTGNTIYF. The CDR3 DNA is TGTGCCACCACAGGGGTCACGGGAAACACCATATATTTT.